This paragraph reports one T cell receptor beta chain. The specificity of this receptor is unknown. Base quality data are lacking; no much larger clone is found one base away. To sequence the TCRbeta CDR3 region, genomic DNA was isolated from the sorted cells. The immunoSEQ Assay was used to sequence the TCRbeta CDR3 regions. Not all clones reach the TCRdb copy of this immuneACCESS table, which keeps in-frame sequences only. Checked studies attribute under half of the gap to unresolved V genes and leave the rest unexplained. The sample yields about 25,000 clones; approximately 86% were counted once. Approximately 40% of the sample belongs to the ten largest clones. The sample comes from a study of OX40 agonist ivuxolimab in advanced cancers. Concerning the study at large: The costimulatory receptor OX40 (CD134) was targeted by ivuxolimab, a fully human IgG2 agonistic monoclonal antibody. Partial responses occurred in three dose-escalation patients, of whom one had hepatocellular carcinoma and two had cutaneous melanoma. Of the 50 or so patients in dose escalation, about 20 had hepatocellular carcinoma, some 15 had melanoma, 9 had renal cell carcinoma and 9 had head and neck cancer. In the dose-escalation cohort, 82.7% of patients were male, and the mean age was roughly 60 years, with a range of about 23 to 90. The paper covers the monotherapy dose-escalation part of the phase I ivuxolimab trial, which included N ≈ 57 patients. Peripheral TCRbeta sequencing aimed to test whether ivuxolimab altered TCR sequence diversity and caused clonal T-cell expansion. Patients were allowed to have had prior anti-PD-1, anti-PD-L1 or anti-CTLA-4 therapy, and roughly 40% of the dose-escalation patients had previously received checkpoint inhibitors. Intravenous ivuxolimab was administered to patients every 2 weeks at six dose levels: 0.01, 0.1, 0.3, 1.5, 3 and 10 mg/kg.

Including the terminal cysteine and phenylalanine, the CDR3 comprises 20 residues. Only CDR3 DNA is held: 60 bases, read in frame from base 1. As encoded in the germline V gene (reference sequence), CDR1 is MNHEY while CDR2 is SMNVEV. V is pruned by 1 base and J by 5 bases, leaving 18 bases of the junction without a gene match. The trial excluded patients who had a history of autoimmune disease or were on systemic immunosuppression. Peripheral blood for TCR sequencing was drawn from every dose cohort at baseline, at cycle 4 day 1 and at cycle 7 day 1. The samples were taken from a phase I, first-in-human, multicenter, open-label dose-escalation trial of ivuxolimab. Adults with locally advanced or metastatic melanoma, renal cell, hepatocellular, or head and neck squamous cell carcinoma were enrolled in the trial. Before TCR sequencing, CD4+ T cells and CD8+ T cells were sorted from peripheral blood as separate populations.

Results the study describes overall, beyond this receptor: Low levels of normalized T-cell clonal expansion were also seen in some patients who did not respond. On average, CD8+ T cells showed more expanded clones than CD4+ T cells after ivuxolimab. Partial responders in the 0.1-3.0 mg/kg groups had among the lowest normalized peripheral clonal expansion, especially among CD8+ T cells. At doses of 0.1 to 3.0 mg/kg, clonal expansion of both CD4+ and CD8+ T cells in blood was seen between baseline and week 6. Which antigens the clonally expanded peripheral T cells were specific for was not determined.

This TCR was sampled from an adult with an advanced solid tumor such as melanoma, head and neck, liver or kidney cancer. Rearrangement joined TRBV27 to TRBJ2-1, with 9 middle bases fitting TRBD1. The source material was CD4+ or CD8+ T cells sorted from blood, sampled in a trial of the OX40 agonist ivuxolimab. The CDR3 region has the sequence CASSLWPVSGPGTGNNEQFF. At the DNA level, the sequence is TGTGCCAGCAGTTTATGGCCAGTAAGTGGTCCCGGGACAGGGAACAATGAGCAGTTCTTC.